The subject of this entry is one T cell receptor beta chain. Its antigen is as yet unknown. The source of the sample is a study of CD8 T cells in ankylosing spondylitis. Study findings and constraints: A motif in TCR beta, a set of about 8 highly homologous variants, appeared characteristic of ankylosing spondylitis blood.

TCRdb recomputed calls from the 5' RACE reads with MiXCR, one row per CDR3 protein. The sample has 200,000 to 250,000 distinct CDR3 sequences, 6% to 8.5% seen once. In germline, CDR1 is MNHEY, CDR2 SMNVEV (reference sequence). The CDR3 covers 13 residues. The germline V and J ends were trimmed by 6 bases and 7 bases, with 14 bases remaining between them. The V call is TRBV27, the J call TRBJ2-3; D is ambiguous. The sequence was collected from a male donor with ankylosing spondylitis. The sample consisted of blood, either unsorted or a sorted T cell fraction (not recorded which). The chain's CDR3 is CASSHGELYTQYF. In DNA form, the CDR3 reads TGTGCCAGCAGCCATGGCGAACTATATACGCAGTATTTT.